The entry below describes one TCR beta chain. Its specificity is unknown. This entry comes from a study of T cell clonotyping in hematopoietic cell transplantation. Produced via immunoSEQ multiplex PCR; TCRdb's table is partial and in-frame only. The sample lists some 6,000 clones; roughly 89% were seen once. Germline CDR1 and CDR2: MNHEY and SMNVEV (reference sequence). The CDR3 length is 13 residues. The germline V and J ends were trimmed by 1 base and 6 bases, with 6 bases remaining between them. General study points: Recipient TCR diversity dropped after transplant; expanded clonotypes rose from day 30 to 180. At the given depth, recipient repertoires were over 95% de novo clonotypes.

The chain joins TRBV27 to TRBJ2-2; D is uncertain. Sequencing used peripheral blood mononuclear cells, obtained 100 days after allogeneic stem cell transplant. The TCR sequence derives from a male patient between 40 and 49 years old who had an allogeneic stem cell transplant from an unrelated donor, so the T cells may come from the graft donor. Some clones in this sample may be carry-over from other donors' samples. The CDR3 region has the DNA TGTGCCAGCAGTTTATATGGGGCCGGGGAGCTGTTTTTT. Protein sequence: CASSLYGAGELFF.